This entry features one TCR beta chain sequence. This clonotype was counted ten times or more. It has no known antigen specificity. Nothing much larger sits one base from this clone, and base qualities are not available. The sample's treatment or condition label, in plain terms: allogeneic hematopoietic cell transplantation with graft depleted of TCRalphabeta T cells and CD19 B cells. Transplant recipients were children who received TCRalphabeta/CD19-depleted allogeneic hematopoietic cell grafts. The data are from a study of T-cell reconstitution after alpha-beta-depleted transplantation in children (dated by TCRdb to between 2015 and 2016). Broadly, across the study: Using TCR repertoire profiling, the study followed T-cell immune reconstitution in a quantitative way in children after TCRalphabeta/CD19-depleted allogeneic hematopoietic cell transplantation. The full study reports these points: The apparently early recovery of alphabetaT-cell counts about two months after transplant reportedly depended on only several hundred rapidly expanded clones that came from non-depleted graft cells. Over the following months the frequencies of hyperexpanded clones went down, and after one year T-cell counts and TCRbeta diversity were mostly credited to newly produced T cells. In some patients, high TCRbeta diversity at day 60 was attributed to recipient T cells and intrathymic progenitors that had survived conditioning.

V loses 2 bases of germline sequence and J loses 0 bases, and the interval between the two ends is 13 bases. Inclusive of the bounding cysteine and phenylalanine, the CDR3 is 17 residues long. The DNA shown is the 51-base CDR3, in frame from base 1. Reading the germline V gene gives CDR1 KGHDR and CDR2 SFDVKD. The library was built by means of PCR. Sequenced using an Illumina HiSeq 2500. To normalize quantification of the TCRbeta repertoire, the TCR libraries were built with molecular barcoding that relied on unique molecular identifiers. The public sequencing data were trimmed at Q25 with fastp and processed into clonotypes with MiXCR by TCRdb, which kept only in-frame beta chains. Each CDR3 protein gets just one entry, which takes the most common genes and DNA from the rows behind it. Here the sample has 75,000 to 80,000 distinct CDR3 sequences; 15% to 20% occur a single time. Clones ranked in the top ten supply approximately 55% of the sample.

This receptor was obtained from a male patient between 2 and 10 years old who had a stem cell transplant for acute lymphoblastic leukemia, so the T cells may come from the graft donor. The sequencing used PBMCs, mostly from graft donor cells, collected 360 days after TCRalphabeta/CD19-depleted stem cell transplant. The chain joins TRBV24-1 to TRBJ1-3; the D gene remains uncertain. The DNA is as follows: TGTGCCACCAGTGATTCGTCTACAGCGAACTCTGGAAACACCATATATTTT. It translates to CATSDSSTANSGNTIYF.